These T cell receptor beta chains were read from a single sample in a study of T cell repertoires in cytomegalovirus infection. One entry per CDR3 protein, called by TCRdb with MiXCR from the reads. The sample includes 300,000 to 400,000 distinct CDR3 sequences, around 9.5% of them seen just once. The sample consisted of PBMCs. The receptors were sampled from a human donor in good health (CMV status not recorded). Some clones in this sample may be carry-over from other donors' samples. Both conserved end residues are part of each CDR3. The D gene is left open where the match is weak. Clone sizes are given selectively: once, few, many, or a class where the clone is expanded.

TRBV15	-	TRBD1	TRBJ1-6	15	TGTGCCACCAGCAGAGATGGGACAGACAATTCACCCCTCCACTTT	CATSRDGTDNSPLHF
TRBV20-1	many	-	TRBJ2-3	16	TGCAGTGCCCAAGCCCCGACCATAAGGGCCACAGATACGCAGTATTTT	CSAQAPTIRATDTQYF
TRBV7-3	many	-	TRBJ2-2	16	TGTGCCAGCAGCCCCACTCCCTTAATAGACACCGGGGAGCTGTTTTTT	CASSPTPLIDTGELFF
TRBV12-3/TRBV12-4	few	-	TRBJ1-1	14	TGTGCCAGCAGTTCCACGTCGCAGCGCACTGAAGCTTTCTTT	CASSSTSQRTEAFF
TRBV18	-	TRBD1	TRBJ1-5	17	TGTGCCAGCTCACCCATCGTAGGGACAGACAACAATCAGCCCCAGCATTTT	CASSPIVGTDNNQPQHF
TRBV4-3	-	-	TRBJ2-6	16	TGCGCCAGCAGCCAAGAGTCGGCTGGTGGGGCCAACGTCCTGACTTTC	CASSQESAGGANVLTF
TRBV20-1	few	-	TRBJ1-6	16	TGCAGTGCTAGCGGTTCGGGAAGGCTCTATAATTCACCCCTCCACTTT	CSASGSGRLYNSPLHF
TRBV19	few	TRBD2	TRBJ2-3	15	TGTGCCAGTACGATGCTAGCGGGAGTCGCAGATACGCAGTATTTT	CASTMLAGVADTQYF
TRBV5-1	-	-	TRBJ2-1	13	TGCGCCAGCAGCTACAACACCCACAATGAGCAGTTCTTC	CASSYNTHNEQFF
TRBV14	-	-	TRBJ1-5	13	TGTGCCAGCAGCCGGATGACAGGTCAGCCCCAGCATTTT	CASSRMTGQPQHF
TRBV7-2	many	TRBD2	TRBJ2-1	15	TGTGCCAGCAGCCCAAGGACTAGGTCGCCAGGTGAGCAGTTCTTC	CASSPRTRSPGEQFF
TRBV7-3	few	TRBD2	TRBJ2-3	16	TGTGCCAGCAGCTTACAGGGACTAGCTTCCGCAGATACGCAGTATTTT	CASSLQGLASADTQYF
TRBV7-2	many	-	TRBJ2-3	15	TGTGCCAGCAGCTTAGCTAGCGGTCGCACAGATACGCAGTATTTT	CASSLASGRTDTQYF
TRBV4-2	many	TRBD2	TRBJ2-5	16	TGTGCCAGCAGCCAAGTTGGCGGGGGAGGGAGAGAGACCCAGTACTTC	CASSQVGGGGRETQYF
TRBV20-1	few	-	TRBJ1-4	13	TGCAGTGCTCGAGGGGGTCGCGGAGAAAAACTGTTTTTT	CSARGGRGEKLFF
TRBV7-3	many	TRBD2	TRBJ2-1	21	TGTGCCAGCAGCTCCAGACCCAAGACTAGCGGGAGGGCCTGGTCCTACAATGAGCAGTTCTTC	CASSSRPKTSGRAWSYNEQFF
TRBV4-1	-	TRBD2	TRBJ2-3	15	TGCGCCAGCAGACAGGTAGCGGGGGCGGAAGATACGCAGTATTTT	CASRQVAGAEDTQYF
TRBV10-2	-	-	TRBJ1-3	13	TGCGCCAGCAGTGAATATTTTGGAAACACCATATATTTT	CASSEYFGNTIYF
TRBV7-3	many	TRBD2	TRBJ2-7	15	TGTGCCAGCAGCCCCTCCCCGGGAGGGAGCAACGAGCAGTACTTC	CASSPSPGGSNEQYF
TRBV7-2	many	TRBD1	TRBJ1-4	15	TGTGCCAGCAGCTTACCGGCAGGGGGTTCCGAAAAACTGTTTTTT	CASSLPAGGSEKLFF
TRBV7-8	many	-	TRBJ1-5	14	TGTGCCAGCAGCTTAGGGGGTCTAAATCAGCCCCAGCATTTT	CASSLGGLNQPQHF
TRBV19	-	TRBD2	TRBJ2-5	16	TGTGCCAGTAGTATACTGACTAGCGGGGGCCAAGAGACCCAGTACTTC	CASSILTSGGQETQYF
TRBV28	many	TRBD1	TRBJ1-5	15	TGTGCCAGCAGCTCGACCGGGACAGTCAATCAGCCCCAGCATTTT	CASSSTGTVNQPQHF
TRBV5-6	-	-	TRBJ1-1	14	TGTGCCAGCAGCCAAACACAGGCGAACACTGAAGCTTTCTTT	CASSQTQANTEAFF
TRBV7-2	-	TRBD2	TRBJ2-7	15	TGTGCCAGCAGCTTCGGCGGCGGGGGGGCGGGCGAGCAGTACTTC	CASSFGGGGAGEQYF
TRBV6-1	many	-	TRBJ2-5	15	TGTGCCAGCAGTACGGGACTCTCACGACGGGAGACCCAGTACTTC	CASSTGLSRRETQYF
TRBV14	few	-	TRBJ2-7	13	TGTGCCAGCAGACTCACAGGGTCCCCCTTCCAGTACTTC	CASRLTGSPFQYF
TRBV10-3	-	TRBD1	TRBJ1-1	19	TGTGCCATCAGTGACCTCGGGACAGGGAAGAACTCGTTGAACACTGAAGCTTTCTTT	CAISDLGTGKNSLNTEAFF
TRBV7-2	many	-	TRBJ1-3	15	TGTGCCAGCAGCTTGGGGGGGGCTCGTGGAAACACCATATATTTT	CASSLGGARGNTIYF